Presented here are 8 T cell receptor beta chains from one specimen sequenced in a study of prognosis after radiotherapy for stage I lung cancer. Starting from genomic DNA, TCR beta CDR3 was amplified through two-round multiplex PCR. Amplification in first-round PCR relied on primers specific to each TRBV and TRBJ gene. TCRdb redid the calling of the multiplex PCR reads with MiXCR, one entry per CDR3 protein. Of 20,000 or so distinct CDR3 sequences listed, less than 50% are singletons. The specimen comprised PBMCs, sampled before or after stereotactic body radiation therapy (not recorded which). All receptors come from a donor over 45 with non-small cell lung cancer.

This clonotype is medium-sized within its sample. The chain is built from TRBV27 and TRBJ2-7; 7 bases fit TRBD1. V lost 5 bases to trimming and J lost 6 bases; unmatched junction nucleotides: 7. The CDR3 extends over 13 amino acids. Germline V gene sequence: CDR1 MNHEY, CDR2 SMNVEV (reference sequence). The CDR3 reads CASSRDSTSEQYF. CDR3 coding DNA: TGTGCCAGCAGTAGGGACAGCACCTCCGAGCAGTACTTC.

The chain is built from TRBV7-2 and TRBJ1-2; D unclear. The germline V gene has CDR1 SGHTA and CDR2 FQGNSA. V dropped 1 base and J dropped 4 bases, with 13 bases sitting between them. This CDR3 is 15 amino acids long. Here the CDR3 DNA reads TGTGCCAGCAGCTTAGGTTGGCAGGCCACCTATGGCTACACCTTC. This codes for CASSLGWQATYGYTF.

This clonotype was counted many times. The CDR3 reads CSATDSQSSTDTQYF. The CDR3 DNA is TGCAGTGCAACGGACAGCCAATCTAGCACAGATACGCAGTATTTT. The rearrangement joins TRBV20-1 to TRBJ2-3, with D tentatively TRBD1 (6 bases). Per germline, CDR1 DFQATT and CDR2 SNEGSKA (reference sequence). This CDR3 is built from 15 residues. The germline V and J ends were trimmed by 6 bases and 0 bases, with 16 bases remaining between them.

As regards this clonotype: Given the absence of the conserved phenylalanine or tryptophan at the CDR3 end, a read error is likely. This rearrangement joins TRBV6-1 to TRBJ1-2; tentatively, D is TRBD1 (6 bases). This CDR3 contains 15 residues. Deletions cut 5 bases from V and 4 bases from J, with 17 bases between. Germline V gene lookup returns CDR1 MNHNS and CDR2 SASEGT. The CDR3 sequence is CASSRGSQGIYGYTL. CDR3 in DNA: TGTGCCAGCAGTCGAGGCTCCCAGGGGATCTATGGCTACACCTTA.

Note on this clonotype: A much larger clone lies a single base off, so this may be a read error. This sequence joins TRBV5-1 and TRBJ2-5; 12 positions agree with TRBD1. Looked up from germline, CDR1 is SGHRS and CDR2 is YFSETQ. The CDR3 covers 17 residues. CDR3 residues: CDSSLLGGTGGFGTQYF. The CDR3 DNA reads TGCGACAGCAGTCTCCTGGGGGGGACAGGGGGCTTTGGGACCCAGTACTTC.

The chain couples TRBV6-1 to TRBJ1-1, with 8 bases identical to TRBD1. V gave up 6 bases and J gave up 3 bases; unmatched junction bases: 12. The CDR3 covers 16 residues. The germline V gene has CDR1 MNHNS and CDR2 SASEGT. The CDR3 reads CASSVTQGTGYTEAFF. Written as DNA, the CDR3 is TGTGCCAGCAGCGTTACACAGGGGACAGGTTACACTGAAGCTTTCTTT.

This clonotype was recorded at least ten times. This chain joins TRBV6-5 and TRBJ2-7, with D possibly called TRBD1 or TRBD2 (5 bases each). V was cut by 6 bases and J by 6 bases, with 15 bases left in between. There are 13 residues in the CDR3. From germline, CDR1 is MNHEY and CDR2 SVGAGI. The CDR3 DNA is TGTGCCAGCAGCGGCTCAGGGACGGTCGAGCAGTACTTC. Translated: CASSGSGTVEQYF.

This clonotype was seen more than once but under ten times. This chain uses TRBV2 with TRBJ2-1; the D gene is possibly TRBD1 (6 bases). The CDR3 spans 12 residues. CDR1 SNHLY and CDR2 FYNNEI come from the germline V gene. Trimming left V 4 bases short and J 10 bases short, with 11 bases between. The CDR3 loop is CASSGQAWEQFF. CDR3 DNA sequence: TGTGCCAGCAGTGGACAGGCTTGGGAGCAGTTCTTC.